These 26 T cell receptor beta chains were all obtained from the same sample, sequenced in a study of T cells in Graves' hyperthyroidism and ophthalmopathy. RNA transcripts served as the template for amplifying TCR beta CDR3 regions. In the first-round RT-PCR of the TCR CDR3, the HTBI primer set was used. TCRdb independently ran MiXCR on the multiplex PCR reads; one entry per CDR3 protein. The sample has 280,000 or so distinct CDR3 sequences; over 12% are singletons. The sequenced material came from blood. The receptors were sampled from a woman aged 50 to 60 with Graves' hyperthyroidism that later progressed to Graves' ophthalmopathy.

This clonotype has at least ten counts. The CDR3 sequence is CASSLGLTGSMNTEAFF. Written as DNA, the CDR3 is TGTGCCAGCAGCTTAGGGCTGACAGGCTCAATGAACACTGAAGCTTTCTTT. The J gene is TRBJ1-1, the V gene TRBV7-9; D perhaps matches TRBD1 (6 bases). From germline, CDR1 is SEHNR and CDR2 FQNEAQ (reference sequence). Trimming took off 1 base at V and 0 bases at J, with 15 bases between the two ends. The CDR3 spans 17 residues.

The J gene is TRBJ2-5, the V gene TRBV20-1, with D tentatively TRBD2 (5 bases). Germline values: CDR1 DFQATT, CDR2 SNEGSKA (reference sequence). V was shortened by 3 bases and J by 2 bases, with 7 bases between the two germline ends. The CDR3 runs to 12 residues. The CDR3 DNA sequence: TGCAGTGCTAGGGACTTTCAAGAGACCCAGTACTTC. It codes for CSARDFQETQYF.

The chain is built from TRBV4-1 and TRBJ2-4; TRBD2 matches 9 bases. The germline V gene encodes CDR1 MGHRA and CDR2 YSYEKL. The CDR3 is 15 amino acids. Trimming cost V 4 bases and J 6 bases; bases outside gene matches: 7. The CDR3 region is CASSRRLAGRNIQYF. The CDR3 DNA reads as TGCGCCAGCAGCCGGAGGCTAGCGGGACGAAACATTCAGTACTTC.

This clonotype was observed many times. The chain links TRBV2 to TRBJ1-4; 9 bases are a match to TRBD1. Germline loops: CDR1 SNHLY, CDR2 FYNNEI. The CDR3 runs to 15 residues. The V segment lost 1 base and the J segment 7 bases; nucleotides outside the gene matches: 4. DNA for the CDR3: TGTGCCAGCAGTGAAGAAGGGACAGGGTTTGAAAAACTGTTTTTT. Translation: CASSEEGTGFEKLFF.

CDR3 nucleotides: TGTGCCAGCAGAGACCTTGGTGGGGGAGGAAGCAATCAGCCCCAGCATTTT. Its protein is CASRDLGGGGSNQPQHF. The chain carries TRBV28 and TRBJ1-5; D possibly corresponds to TRBD1 (5 bases). CDR1 is MDHEN, CDR2 SYDVKM, per germline. This CDR3 is built from 17 residues. V dropped 6 bases and J dropped 1 base, with 19 bases sitting between them.

This clonotype was seen many times. The V gene is TRBV28, the J gene TRBJ2-6; unclear D gene. The V end was cut by 2 bases, the J end by 3 bases, with 17 bases between. The germline V gene has CDR1 MDHEN and CDR2 SYDVKM. There are 18 residues in the CDR3. CDR3 residues: CASSLTNPLLGGANVLTF. The CDR3 DNA sequence: TGTGCCAGCAGTTTAACTAATCCCCTCTTAGGTGGGGCCAACGTCCTGACTTTC.

The chain joins TRBV29-1 to TRBJ2-1, with D possibly TRBD1 on 6 matching bases. Germline V gene sequence: CDR1 SQVTM, CDR2 ANQGSEA. The V and J ends lost 4 bases and 1 base respectively, with 14 bases between them. The CDR3 has 15 residues. This CDR3 is CSVAPGHISYNEQFF. The CDR3 coding sequence is TGCAGCGTTGCGCCGGGACACATATCCTACAATGAGCAGTTCTTC.

The chain combines TRBV20-1 with TRBJ2-7, with 10 bases matching TRBD2. This CDR3 has 14 amino acids. The ends lost 5 bases at V and 6 bases at J; junction bases unmatched: 10. Germline values: CDR1 DFQATT, CDR2 SNEGSKA (reference sequence). The CDR3 DNA follows: TGCAGTGCTGAGGGACTAGCGACCTTAGGCGAGCAGTACTTC. Its translation: CSAEGLATLGEQYF.

The sample holds many counts of this clonotype. The CDR3 sequence: CASSGGARSQPQHF. The CDR3 DNA reads TGTGCCAGCAGTGGTGGGGCCCGGTCCCAGCCCCAGCATTTT. V usage is TRBV2 and J usage is TRBJ1-5, with a possible D match to TRBD1 (5 bases). The CDR3 runs 14 residues. CDR1 is SNHLY, CDR2 FYNNEI, per germline. Trimming pared 4 bases from V and 7 bases from J, leaving 14 bases between.

This clonotype was seen many times. This chain connects TRBV5-1 to TRBJ1-1; no clear D. The CDR3 extends over 13 amino acids. V was shortened by 5 bases and J by 0 bases, with 8 bases between the two germline ends. From germline, CDR1 is SGHRS and CDR2 YFSETQ. The CDR3 loop reads CASSRRMNTEAFF. The DNA of the CDR3 is TGCGCCAGCAGTCGTCGTATGAACACTGAAGCTTTCTTT.

The chain uses TRBV6-2 or TRBV6-3 and TRBJ1-1; no clear D gene. Per germline, CDR1 MNHEY and CDR2 SVGEGT. The V and J ends lost 5 bases and 3 bases respectively, with 19 bases between them. The CDR3 is 16 amino acids. The CDR3 region has the DNA TGTGCCAGCAGTCCTTACACGGGATCTGGGTACACTGAAGCTTTCTTT. Translation: CASSPYTGSGYTEAFF.

In this sample, this clonotype turned up many times. The chain carries TRBV2 and TRBJ1-2; 7 bases map to TRBD1. Germline assignment: CDR1 SNHLY and CDR2 FYNNEI. The CDR3 extends over 12 amino acids. J was trimmed by 6 bases and V by 6 bases; bases with no gene match: 4. CDR3 in amino acids: CASSDRAHGYTF. The DNA of the CDR3 is TGTGCCAGCAGCGACAGGGCCCATGGCTACACCTTC.

This clonotype was found many times. This rearrangement joins TRBV28 to TRBJ2-3; D gene uncertain. The CDR3 totals 14 residues. Trimming cost V 5 bases and J 6 bases, with 15 bases left between them. CDR1 MDHEN and CDR2 SYDVKM come from the germline V gene. CDR3 DNA: TGTGCCAGCAGTCCGGGCTCCACCCGGGATACGCAGTATTTT. Protein sequence: CASSPGSTRDTQYF.

This clonotype has at least ten counts. The chain has TRBV2 and TRBJ2-3; 13 nucleotides agree with TRBD2. The CDR3 has 15 residues. V dropped 6 bases and J dropped 4; count of bases not matched to a gene: 4. Looked up from germline, CDR1 is SNHLY and CDR2 is FYNNEI. CDR3 in amino acids: CASRFGLAGADTQYF. The CDR3 DNA follows: TGTGCCAGCAGATTCGGACTAGCGGGAGCAGATACGCAGTATTTT.

This clonotype occurred many times. V usage is TRBV3-1 and J usage is TRBJ2-5; 11 bases map to TRBD2. The CDR3 is 17 amino acids. Germline-derived CDR1 and CDR2 are LGHDT and YNNKEL (reference sequence). J lost 5 bases, V lost 4 bases, and 12 bases had no gene match. CDR3 coding DNA: TGTGCCAGCAGCCCAATCACTAGCGGGAGCACCCGTGAGACCCAGTACTTC. Protein product: CASSPITSGSTRETQYF.

This clonotype was observed a few times. The gene calls are TRBV5-5 and TRBJ2-5, with D possibly called TRBD1 or TRBD2 (5 bases each). V was clipped by 2 bases and J by 5 bases, with 10 bases between them. Germline lookup yields CDR1 SGHKS and CDR2 YYEKEE (reference sequence). The CDR3 has 13 amino acids. The CDR3 is CASSFVGEETQYF. CDR3 in DNA: TGTGCCAGCAGCTTTGTAGGGGAGGAGACCCAGTACTTC.

This clonotype was seen at least ten times. The J gene is TRBJ2-7, the V gene TRBV7-2, with TRBD1 matching 7 bases. Trimming at V came to 5 bases and at J to 7 bases, leaving 17 bases not matched to a gene. This CDR3 region has 16 residues. CDR1 SGHTA and CDR2 FQGNSA come from the germline V gene. Here the CDR3 DNA reads TGTGCCAGCAGCCCGATCGGGACAGAGCCATTTGGTGAGCAGTACTTC. Protein: CASSPIGTEPFGEQYF.

The V call is TRBV7-2, the J call TRBJ1-2, with 7 nucleotides matching TRBD1. CDR1 is SGHTA and CDR2 is FQGNSA in the germline V gene. This CDR3 has 13 amino acids. After removal of 5 bases from V and 4 bases from J, the junction contained 4 bases not matched to a gene. The CDR3 DNA reads as TGTGCCAGCAGCAAAGACAGGGCCTATGGCTACACCTTC. This gives the protein CASSKDRAYGYTF. The variable domain in full, completed from reference TRBV7-2 and TRBJ1-2, reads GAGVSQSPSNKVTEKGKDVELRCDPISGHTALYWYRQSLGQGLEFLIYFQGNSAPDKSGLPSDRFSAERTGGSVSTLTIQRTQQEDSAVYLCASSKDRAYGYTFGSGTRLTVV.

This clonotype has a count of ten or more. The J gene is TRBJ1-5, the V gene TRBV12-5; D may be TRBD1 (5 bases). The CDR3 has 15 amino acids. CDR1 LGHNT and CDR2 FRNRAP come from the germline V gene. With 3 bases removed from V and 3 bases from J, the gap between germline ends came to 12 bases. CDR3 DNA sequence: TGTGCTAGTGGTTTAGAGAGGGGTATCAATCAGCCCCAGCATTTT. It yields the protein CASGLERGINQPQHF.

This clonotype has ten or more counts. V is TRBV12-3 or TRBV12-4 and J is TRBJ2-7; a possible D gene is TRBD2 (6 bases). Trimming took 4 bases from V and 2 from J, leaving 12 bases between them. This CDR3 comprises 14 residues. CDR3: CASSSGLGPYEQYF. The CDR3 DNA reads as TGTGCCAGCAGTTCGGGACTGGGGCCCTACGAGCAGTACTTC.

This clonotype was found many times. The rearrangement uses TRBV20-1 and TRBJ2-1; TRBD2 agrees at 7 bases. The CDR3 length is 16 residues. Germline CDR1 is DFQATT and CDR2 is SNEGSKA (reference sequence). V gave up 0 bases and J gave up 5 bases; unmatched junction bases: 10. Written as DNA, the CDR3 is TGCAGTGCTAGAGATCCAAGCTCAGCGGGGAACAATGAGCAGTTCTTC. Its protein is CSARDPSSAGNNEQFF.

The table lists this clonotype with many counts. This chain links TRBV2 with TRBJ1-1; 7 positions agree with TRBD1. The CDR3 is 13 residues long. J lost 6 bases, V lost 6 bases, and 7 bases had no gene match. Germline V gene data show CDR1 as SNHLY and CDR2 as FYNNEI. The CDR3 sequence is CASRDRLVAEAFF. CDR3 DNA: TGTGCCAGCAGGGACAGGTTGGTCGCTGAAGCTTTCTTT.

J is TRBJ1-4 and V is TRBV28; 8 bases are a match to TRBD1. V trimming: 6 bases; J trimming: 0 bases; junction bases outside the gene matches: 6. The CDR3 spans 16 residues. Germline V lookup: CDR1 MDHEN, CDR2 SYDVKM. The CDR3 reads CASSLQGDPTNEKLFF. Written as DNA, the CDR3 is TGTGCCAGCAGCTTACAGGGGGACCCAACTAATGAAAAACTGTTTTTT. The whole variable domain, remainder taken from reference TRBV28 and TRBJ1-4, is DVKVTQSSRYLVKRTGEKVFLECVQDMDHENMFWYRQDPGLGLRLIYFSYDVKMKEKGDIPEGYSVSREKKERFSLILESASTNQTSMYLCASSLQGDPTNEKLFFGSGTQLSVL.

V and J are TRBV30 and TRBJ1-1; perhaps TRBD1 as D (5 bases). The germline CDR1 and CDR2 sequences are GTSNPN and SVGIG (reference sequence). The CDR3 totals 12 residues. Trimming stripped 5 bases from V and 0 bases from J, with 7 bases between. Here the CDR3 reads CAWDSVNTEAFF. The DNA for the CDR3 is TGTGCCTGGGACAGTGTGAACACTGAAGCTTTCTTT.

Many counts were recorded for this clonotype. The J gene is TRBJ2-3, the V gene TRBV28, with TRBD2 matching over 12 bases. The germline V gene has CDR1 MDHEN and CDR2 SYDVKM. The trim removed 2 bases at V and 5 bases at J, leaving 5 bases unmatched. This CDR3 region has 16 residues. The DNA of the CDR3 is TGTGCCAGCAGTTTAAGTCTAGCGGGAGGGCGAGATACGCAGTATTTT. Protein product: CASSLSLAGGRDTQYF.

This clonotype was seen at least ten times. The chain combines TRBV5-1 with TRBJ2-1, with D possibly being TRBD1 (6 bases). This CDR3 is built from 16 residues. V gave up 0 bases and J gave up 9 bases, with 19 bases separating them. Germline CDR1 SGHRS, CDR2 YFSETQ. In DNA form, the CDR3 reads TGCGCCAGCAGCTTGGGTGGGTCTCGGAGAGGGGGTGAGCAGTTCTTC. This gives the protein CASSLGGSRRGGEQFF. Drawing the rest from reference TRBV5-1 and TRBJ2-1, the complete variable domain is KAGVTQTPRYLIKTRGQQVTLSCSPISGHRSVSWYQQTPGQGLQFLFEYFSETQRNKGNFPGRFSGRQFSNSRSEMNVSTLELGDSALYLCASSLGGSRRGGEQFFGPGTRLTVL.